This T cell receptor (beta chain) was captured in a study of cytomegalovirus exposure and HLA in healthy donors. Notes on the study in general: The authors excluded some V segments, including TRBV6-2 and TRBV6-3, as indistinguishable. Compared with the approximately 680-donor mean, an Asian-associated ancestry cluster reportedly had fewer N-insertions, according to a later analysis. Later genetic work tied a missense DCLRE1C variant to beta-chain V and J trimming.

The PCR was carried out with 60 Vbeta primers and 13 Jbeta primers. TCRdb's copy holds only in-frame clones and misses some; the assay was immunoSEQ multiplex PCR. This repertoire shows some 150,000 clones, about 64% found once; its top ten account for approximately 2.5%. There were likely unrecorded immune exposures, though donors were nominally healthy when sampled. To note about this clone: Its antigen is still unknown.

Germline V gene sequence: CDR1 GTSNPN, CDR2 SVGIG (reference sequence). Losses at the gene ends were 0 bases for V and 1 base for J; bases not matched to a gene: 4. CDR3 length equals 15 residues. The sample consisted of PBMCs. This receptor was taken from a woman in her forties in good health and CMV-seronegative. The chain recombines TRBV30 with TRBJ2-5; TRBD1 matches at 8 bases. The CDR3 sequence is CAWSVRTGFQETQYF. The CDR3 DNA sequence: TGTGCCTGGAGTGTACGGACAGGGTTCCAAGAGACCCAGTACTTC.